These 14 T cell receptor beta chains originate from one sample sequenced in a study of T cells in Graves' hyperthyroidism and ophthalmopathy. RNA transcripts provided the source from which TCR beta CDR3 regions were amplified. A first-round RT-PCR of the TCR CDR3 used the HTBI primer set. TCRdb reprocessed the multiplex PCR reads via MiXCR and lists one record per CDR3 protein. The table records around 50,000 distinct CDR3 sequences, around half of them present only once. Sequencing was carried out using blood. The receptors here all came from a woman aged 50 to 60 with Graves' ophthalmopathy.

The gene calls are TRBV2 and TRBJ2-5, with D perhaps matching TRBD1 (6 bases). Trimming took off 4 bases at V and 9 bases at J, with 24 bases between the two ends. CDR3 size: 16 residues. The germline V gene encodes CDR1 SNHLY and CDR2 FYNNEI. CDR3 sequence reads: CASSAQTGISNQPQYF. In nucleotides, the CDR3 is TGTGCCAGCAGTGCCCAGACAGGTATTAGCAATCAGCCCCAGTACTTC.

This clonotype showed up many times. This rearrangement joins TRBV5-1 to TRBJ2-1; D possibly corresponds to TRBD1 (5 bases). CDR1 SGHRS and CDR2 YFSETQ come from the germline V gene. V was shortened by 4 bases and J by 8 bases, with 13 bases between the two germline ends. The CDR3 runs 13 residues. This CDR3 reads CASSLDTWDEQFF. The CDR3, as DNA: TGCGCCAGCAGCCTGGACACCTGGGATGAGCAGTTCTTC.

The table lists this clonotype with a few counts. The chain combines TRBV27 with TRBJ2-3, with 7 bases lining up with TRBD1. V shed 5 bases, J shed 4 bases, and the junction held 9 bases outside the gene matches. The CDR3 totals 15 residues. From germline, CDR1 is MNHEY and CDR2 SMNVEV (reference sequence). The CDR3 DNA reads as TGTGCCAGCAGTAAATCGACAGGGTGGGCAGATACGCAGTATTTT. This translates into CASSKSTGWADTQYF.

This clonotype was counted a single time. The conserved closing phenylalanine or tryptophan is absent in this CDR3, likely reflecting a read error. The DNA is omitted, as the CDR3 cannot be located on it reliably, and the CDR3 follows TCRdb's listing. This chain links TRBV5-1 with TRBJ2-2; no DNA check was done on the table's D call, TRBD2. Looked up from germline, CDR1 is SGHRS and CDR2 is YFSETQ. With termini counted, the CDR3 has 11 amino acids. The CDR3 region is CASSSGAPGLA.

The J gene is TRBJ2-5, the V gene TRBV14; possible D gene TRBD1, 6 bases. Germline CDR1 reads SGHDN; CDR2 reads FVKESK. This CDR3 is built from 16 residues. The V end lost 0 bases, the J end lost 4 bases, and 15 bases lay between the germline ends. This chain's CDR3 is CASSQEVRDTRETQYF. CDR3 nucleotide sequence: TGTGCCAGCAGCCAAGAAGTTAGGGACACCAGAGAGACCCAGTACTTC.

The CDR3 DNA is TGTGCCAGCAGCTTAGGAGGAGCCTTTAACAATCAGCCCCAGCATTTT. It translates to CASSLGGAFNNQPQHF. V is TRBV7-8 and J is TRBJ1-5, with D unresolved. This CDR3 spans 16 amino acids. V gave up 1 base and J gave up 3 bases, with 13 bases separating them. CDR1 and CDR2 (germline): SGHVS, FQNEAQ.

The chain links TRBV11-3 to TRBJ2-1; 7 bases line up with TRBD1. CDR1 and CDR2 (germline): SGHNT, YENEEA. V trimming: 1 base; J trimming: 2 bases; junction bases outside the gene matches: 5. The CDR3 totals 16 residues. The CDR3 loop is CASSLGPQGPYNEQFF. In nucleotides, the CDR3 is TGTGCCAGCAGCTTAGGCCCACAGGGGCCCTACAATGAGCAGTTCTTC.

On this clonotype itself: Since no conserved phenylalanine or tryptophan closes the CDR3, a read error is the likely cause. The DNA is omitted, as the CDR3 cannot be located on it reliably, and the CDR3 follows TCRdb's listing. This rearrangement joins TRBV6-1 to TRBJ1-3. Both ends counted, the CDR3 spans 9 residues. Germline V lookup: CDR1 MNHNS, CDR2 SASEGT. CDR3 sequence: CASRGQGNT.

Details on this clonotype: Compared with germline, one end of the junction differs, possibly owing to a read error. The CDR3 coding sequence is TGTGCCACCGACAGGGGGGGCACAGATATGCAGTATTTT. This sequence encodes CATDRGGTDMQYF. This chain joins TRBV15 and TRBJ2-3, with TRBD1 identical over 9 bases. Germline V gene sequence: CDR1 LNHNV, CDR2 YYDKDF (reference sequence). The CDR3 is 13 residues long.

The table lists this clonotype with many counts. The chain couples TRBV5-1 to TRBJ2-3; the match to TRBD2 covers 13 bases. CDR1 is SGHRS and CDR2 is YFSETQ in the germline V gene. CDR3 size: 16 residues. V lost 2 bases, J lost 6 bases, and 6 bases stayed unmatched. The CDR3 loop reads CASSFGTSGNEDTQYF. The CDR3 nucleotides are TGCGCCAGCAGCTTCGGGACTAGCGGGAACGAGGATACGCAGTATTTT.

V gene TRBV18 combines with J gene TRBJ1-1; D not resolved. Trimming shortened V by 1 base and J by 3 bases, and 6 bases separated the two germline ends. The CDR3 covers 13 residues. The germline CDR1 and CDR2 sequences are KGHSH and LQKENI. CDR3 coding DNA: TGTGCCAGCTCACCACAGGCGGACACTGAAGCTTTCTTT. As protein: CASSPQADTEAFF.

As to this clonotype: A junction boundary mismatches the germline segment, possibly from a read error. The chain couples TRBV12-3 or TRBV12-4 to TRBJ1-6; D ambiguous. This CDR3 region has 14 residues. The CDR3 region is CASSLVWGNTPLHF. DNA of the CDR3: TGTGCTAGCAGTTTAGTATGGGGAAATACACCCCTCCACTTT.

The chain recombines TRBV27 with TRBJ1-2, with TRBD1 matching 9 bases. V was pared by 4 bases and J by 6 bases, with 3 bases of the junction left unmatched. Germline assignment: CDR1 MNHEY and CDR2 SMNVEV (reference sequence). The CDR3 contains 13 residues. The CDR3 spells CASSYRTGDGYTF. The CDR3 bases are TGTGCCAGCAGTTATAGGACAGGGGATGGCTACACCTTC.

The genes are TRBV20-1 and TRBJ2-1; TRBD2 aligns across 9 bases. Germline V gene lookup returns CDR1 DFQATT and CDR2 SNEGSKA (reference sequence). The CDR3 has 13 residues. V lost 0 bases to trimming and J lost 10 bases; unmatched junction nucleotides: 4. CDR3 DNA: TGCAGTGCTAGAGATCAGCGGGGGGCAGAGCAGTTCTTC. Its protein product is CSARDQRGAEQFF.